Below are 20 T cell receptor beta chains sequenced from a single sample in a study of blood T cell repertoires in COVID-19. Sequencing was performed with immunoSEQ multiplex PCR; in TCRdb, only in-frame clones are kept and a portion is missing. The table records 150,000 to 200,000 clones, roughly nine tenths of them present only once. Sequencing input: peripheral blood. The receptors come from a man in his late teens or twenties with acute or convalescent COVID-19.

This clone showed up just once. V is TRBV30 and J is TRBJ2-3, with TRBD2 matching 8 bases. This CDR3 is built from 16 residues. Looked up from germline, CDR1 is GTSNPN and CDR2 is SVGIG (reference sequence). The V segment lost 0 bases and the J segment 3 bases; nucleotides outside the gene matches: 8. The CDR3 DNA sequence: TGTGCCTGGAGTGTACCCAGCGGGGGACCGACAGATACGCAGTATTTT. It specifies CAWSVPSGGPTDTQYF.

The chain couples TRBV7-9 to TRBJ2-3; 8 positions agree with TRBD2. This CDR3 has 15 amino acids. Trimming took 1 base from V and 4 from J; bases not matched to a gene: 4. Germline CDR1 reads SEHNR; CDR2 reads FQNEAQ (reference sequence). CDR3 coding DNA: TGTGCCAGCAGCTTAGGAGCGGGAGTGGCAGATACGCAGTATTTT. It translates to CASSLGAGVADTQYF. Complete variable domain (other parts from reference TRBV7-9 and TRBJ2-3): DTGVSQNPRHKITKRGQNVTFRCDPISEHNRLYWYRQTLGQGPEFLTYFQNEAQLEKSRLLSDRFSAERPKGSFSTLEIQRTEQGDSAMYLCASSLGAGVADTQYFGPGTRLTVL.

The V call is TRBV12-5, the J call TRBJ1-4; 7 bases agree with TRBD1. With V trimmed by 6 bases and J by 5 bases, 6 bases remained unmatched. This CDR3 is built from 14 residues. The germline gives CDR1 LGHNT, CDR2 FRNRAP. CDR3 in amino acids: CASGQGQSNEKLFF. As DNA, the CDR3 is TGTGCTAGTGGCCAGGGACAGAGCAATGAAAAACTGTTTTTT.

The genes are TRBV18 and TRBJ2-7, with 7 bases aligning to TRBD1. CDR1 and CDR2 from the germline V gene are KGHSH and LQKENI. The CDR3 extends over 10 amino acids. The V gene end was trimmed by 5 bases and the J gene end by 12 bases; junction bases not matched to a gene: 4. The chain's CDR3 is CASSKGQTYV. The CDR3 coding sequence is TGTGCCAGCTCAAAGGGACAGACGTACGTC.

This CDR3 is CAWSRPGVNNQPQHF. The CDR3 DNA follows: TGTGCCTGGAGTCGCCCGGGGGTAAACAATCAGCCCCAGCATTTT. The rearrangement uses TRBV30 and TRBJ1-5, with D possibly TRBD1 on 5 matching bases. The ends were cut back, 2 bases at V and 3 bases at J, with 14 bases in the middle. From germline, CDR1 is GTSNPN and CDR2 SVGIG (reference sequence). This CDR3 has 15 amino acids.

The V gene is TRBV11-3, the J gene TRBJ2-5, with TRBD2 identical over 11 bases. The CDR3 covers 15 residues. The V and J ends lost 3 bases and 2 bases, in that order; junction bases with no gene match: 2. Germline values: CDR1 SGHNT, CDR2 YENEEA. The CDR3 nucleotides read TGTGCCAGCAGCTTGGGACTAGCGGCTCAAGAGACCCAGTACTTC. Its translation is CASSLGLAAQETQYF.

In this sample, this clone is medium-sized. J is TRBJ1-3 and V is TRBV11-2; the match to TRBD1 covers 7 bases. With V trimmed by 2 bases and J by 0 bases, 4 bases remained unmatched. Germline loops: CDR1 SGHAT, CDR2 FQNNGV. The CDR3 is 16 amino acids. CDR3 residues: CASSLYSGGSGNTIYF. The CDR3 region has the DNA TGTGCCAGCAGCTTATATTCAGGGGGCTCTGGAAACACCATATATTTT.

This clone was recorded a few times. V is TRBV19 and J is TRBJ1-2; no firm D call. Germline values: CDR1 LNHDA, CDR2 SQIVND (reference sequence). This CDR3 comprises 14 residues. The V end lost 1 base, the J end lost 0 bases, and 6 bases lay between the germline ends. CDR3 nucleotides: TGTGCCAGTAGTATAGGGGAGTCTAACTATGGCTACACCTTC. The encoded protein is CASSIGESNYGYTF.

The chain links TRBV6-1 to TRBJ1-4; possible D gene TRBD1, 5 bases. V lost 5 bases to trimming and J lost 2 bases, with 9 bases between them. Germline values: CDR1 MNHNS, CDR2 SASEGT. The CDR3 runs to 14 residues. CDR3 DNA: TGTGCCAGCAGTAGGGGAGGGACTAATGAAAAACTGTTTTTT. Its translation is CASSRGGTNEKLFF.

The chain is built from TRBV5-5 and TRBJ1-4; D is possibly TRBD1 (5 bases). V was clipped by 4 bases and J by 8 bases, with 18 bases between them. Germline V gives CDR1 SGHKS, CDR2 YYEKEE (reference sequence). CDR3 size: 15 residues. DNA for the CDR3: TGTGCCAGCAGCCGAGAGGGGAGGGTACGAGAAAAACTGTTTTTT. It yields the protein CASSREGRVREKLFF.

V and J are TRBV10-2 and TRBJ1-5; no reliable D call. The CDR3 has 13 residues. With 2 bases removed from V and 3 bases from J, the gap between germline ends came to 5 bases. CDR1 and CDR2 (germline): WSHSY, SAAADI. CDR3 loop: CASSEQANQPQHF. The CDR3 nucleotides are TGCGCCAGCAGTGAGCAGGCCAATCAGCCCCAGCATTTT.

This chain connects TRBV19 to TRBJ2-2; 7 bases are a match to TRBD2. CDR3 size: 14 residues. The germline CDR1 and CDR2 sequences are LNHDA and SQIVND (reference sequence). Trimming removed 4 bases from V and 1 base from J; junction bases left unmatched: 0. CDR3 protein: CASSRTRNTGELFF. DNA for the CDR3: TGTGCCAGTAGTAGGACTAGGAACACCGGGGAGCTGTTTTTT.

The chain carries TRBV19 and TRBJ1-2; D might be TRBD1 (6 bases). The CDR3 contains 18 residues. CDR1 and CDR2 (germline): LNHDA, SQIVND (reference sequence). V shed 6 bases and J shed 6 bases, with 29 bases lying between them. The CDR3 region has the DNA TGTGCCAGTAGCCCCGTCCGGTTCGTTCAGGGGCCCTATGATGGCTACACCTTC. It codes for CASSPVRFVQGPYDGYTF. Together with reference TRBV19 and TRBJ1-2, the CDR3 gives the full variable domain: DGGITQSPKYLFRKEGQNVTLSCEQNLNHDAMYWYRQDPGQGLRLIYYSQIVNDFQKGDIAEGYSVSREKKESFPLTVTSAQKNPTAFYLCASSPVRFVQGPYDGYTFGSGTRLTVV.

This clone appeared once. The V call is TRBV9, the J call TRBJ1-2; tentatively, D is TRBD1 (5 bases). Trimming shortened V by 4 bases and J by 5 bases, and 15 bases separated the two germline ends. CDR3 length: 14 amino acids. The germline gives CDR1 SGDLS, CDR2 YYNGEE. CDR3 coding DNA: TGTGCCAGCAGCACCCTAGGAGGGGATTATGGCTACACCTTC. It translates to CASSTLGGDYGYTF.

The rearrangement links TRBV27 to TRBJ1-5; maybe TRBD1 (5 bases). The CDR3 covers 15 residues. V was trimmed by 2 bases and J by 7 bases, leaving 15 bases between them. Looked up from germline, CDR1 is MNHEY and CDR2 is SMNVEV (reference sequence). The CDR3 here is CASSLSFSGKQPQHF. Here the CDR3 DNA reads TGTGCCAGCAGTTTAAGTTTTTCAGGGAAACAGCCCCAGCATTTT.

The chain links TRBV20-1 to TRBJ1-2; D is ambiguous. The CDR3 contains 11 residues. Germline V gene sequence: CDR1 DFQATT, CDR2 SNEGSKA (reference sequence). The V end was cut by 7 bases, the J end by 8 bases, with 14 bases between. The CDR3 sequence: CSGRLDSGYTF. The DNA of the CDR3 is TGCAGTGGTCGACTTGATTCAGGCTACACCTTC.

This chain uses TRBV13 with TRBJ2-7; D not certain. This CDR3 is 12 amino acids long. V lost 0 bases and J 6 bases, leaving 6 bases between the germline ends. Germline V gives CDR1 PRHDT, CDR2 FYEKMQ (reference sequence). The CDR3 here is CASSLGTFEQYV. CDR3 coding DNA: TGTGCCAGCAGCTTAGGTACATTCGAGCAGTACGTC.

This clone was seen just once. The rearrangement uses TRBV9 and TRBJ1-1; 7 nucleotides match TRBD1. Per germline, CDR1 SGDLS and CDR2 YYNGEE. CDR3 size: 15 residues. The V segment lost 2 bases and the J segment 1 base; nucleotides outside the gene matches: 5. The CDR3 reads CASSVRQGANTEAFF. The CDR3 coding sequence is TGTGCCAGCAGCGTTAGACAGGGTGCGAACACTGAAGCTTTCTTT. Combining the CDR3 with reference TRBV9 and TRBJ1-1 gives the whole variable domain DSGVTQTPKHLITATGQRVTLRCSPRSGDLSVYWYQQSLDQGLQFLIQYYNGEERAKGNILERFSAQQFPDLHSELNLSSLELGDSALYFCASSVRQGANTEAFFGQGTRLTVV.

V usage is TRBV7-7 and J usage is TRBJ1-4, with 10 bases fitting TRBD1. Germline V gives CDR1 SSHAT, CDR2 FNYEAQ (reference sequence). This CDR3 has 15 amino acids. Trimming at V came to 5 bases and at J to 7 bases, leaving 7 bases not matched to a gene. The CDR3 bases are TGTGCCAGCAGCAGCGGACAGGGGGGAGTTGAAAAACTGTTTTTT. As protein: CASSSGQGGVEKLFF. The complete variable domain, with remaining parts taken from reference TRBV7-7 and TRBJ1-4, reads GAGVSQSPRYKVTKRGQDVTLRCDPISSHATLYWYQQALGQGPEFLTYFNYEAQPDKSGLPSDRFSAERPEGSISTLTIQRTEQRDSAMYRCASSSGQGGVEKLFFGSGTQLSVL.

The rearrangement joins TRBV11-1 to TRBJ1-3; D gene uncertain. The V gene's germline CDR1 is SGHAT and CDR2 FQDESV (reference sequence). This CDR3 has 14 residues. The V gene lost 5 bases and the J gene lost 0 bases, with 8 bases spanning the gap. Written as DNA, the CDR3 is TGTGCCAGCAGCACCGGAGGCTCTGGAAACACCATATATTTT. Amino acid sequence: CASSTGGSGNTIYF. Complete variable domain (other parts from reference TRBV11-1 and TRBJ1-3): EAEVAQSPRYKITEKSQAVAFWCDPISGHATLYWYRQILGQGPELLVQFQDESVVDDSQLPKDRFSAERLKGVDSTLKIQPAELGDSAMYLCASSTGGSGNTIYFGEGSWLTVV.